This T cell receptor (beta chain) was captured in a study of blood T cell repertoires in COVID-19. About the research overall: Donors in the United States, Italy and Spain gave samples during acute or convalescent COVID-19. PBMCs, B-cell-depleted T cells, or T cells provided the cDNA or gDNA that made up the material.

Sequencing was performed with immunoSEQ multiplex PCR; in TCRdb, only in-frame clones are kept and a portion is missing. The table includes some 150,000 clones, 75% to 80% detected once. The specimen was peripheral blood. The clonotype comes from an older man with acute or convalescent COVID-19.

CDR3 amino acids: CASSPGVGQGSSPLHF. The CDR3 DNA reads TGTGCCAGCAGCCCAGGTGTGGGACAGGGATCGTCACCCCTCCACTTT. This chain connects TRBV11-3 to TRBJ1-6; 9 bases fit TRBD1. Germline V gene sequence: CDR1 SGHNT, CDR2 YENEEA. The CDR3 totals 16 residues. The trim removed 5 bases at V and 10 bases at J, leaving 12 bases unmatched.